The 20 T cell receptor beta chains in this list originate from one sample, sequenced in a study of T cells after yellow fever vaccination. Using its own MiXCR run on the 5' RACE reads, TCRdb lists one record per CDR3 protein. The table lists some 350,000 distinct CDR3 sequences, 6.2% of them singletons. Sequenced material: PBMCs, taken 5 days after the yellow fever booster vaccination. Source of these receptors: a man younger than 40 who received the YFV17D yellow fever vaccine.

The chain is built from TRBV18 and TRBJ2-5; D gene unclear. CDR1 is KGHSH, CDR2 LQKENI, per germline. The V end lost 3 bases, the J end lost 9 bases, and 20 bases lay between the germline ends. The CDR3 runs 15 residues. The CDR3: CASSPRWESSGPQYF. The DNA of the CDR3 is TGTGCCAGCTCACCCAGATGGGAATCTAGTGGTCCCCAGTACTTC.

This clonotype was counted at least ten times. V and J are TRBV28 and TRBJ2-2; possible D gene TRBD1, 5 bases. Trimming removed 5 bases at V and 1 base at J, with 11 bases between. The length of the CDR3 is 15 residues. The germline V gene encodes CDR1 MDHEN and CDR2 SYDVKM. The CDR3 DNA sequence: TGTGCCAGCAGTAGGGGCGGAAGGAACACCGGGGAGCTGTTTTTT. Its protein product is CASSRGGRNTGELFF. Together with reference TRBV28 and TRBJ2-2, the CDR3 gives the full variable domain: DVKVTQSSRYLVKRTGEKVFLECVQDMDHENMFWYRQDPGLGLRLIYFSYDVKMKEKGDIPEGYSVSREKKERFSLILESASTNQTSMYLCASSRGGRNTGELFFGEGSRLTVL.

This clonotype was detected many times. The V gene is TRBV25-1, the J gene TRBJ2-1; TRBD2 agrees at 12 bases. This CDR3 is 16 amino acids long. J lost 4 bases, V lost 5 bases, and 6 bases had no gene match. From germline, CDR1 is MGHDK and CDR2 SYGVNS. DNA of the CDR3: TGTGCCAGCAGTCCGACAACTAGCGGGGGGTACAATGAGCAGTTCTTC. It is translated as CASSPTTSGGYNEQFF. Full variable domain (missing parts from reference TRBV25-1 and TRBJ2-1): EADIYQTPRYLVIGTGKKITLECSQTMGHDKMYWYQQDPGMELHLIHYSYGVNSTEKGDLSSESTVSRIRTEHFPLTLESARPSHTSQYLCASSPTTSGGYNEQFFGPGTRLTVL.

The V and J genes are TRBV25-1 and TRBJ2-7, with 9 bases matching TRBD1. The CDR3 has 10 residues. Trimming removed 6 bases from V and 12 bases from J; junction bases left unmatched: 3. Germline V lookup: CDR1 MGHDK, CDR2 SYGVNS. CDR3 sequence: CASSGTGLYF. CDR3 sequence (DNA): TGTGCCAGCAGCGGGACAGGGCTGTACTTC.

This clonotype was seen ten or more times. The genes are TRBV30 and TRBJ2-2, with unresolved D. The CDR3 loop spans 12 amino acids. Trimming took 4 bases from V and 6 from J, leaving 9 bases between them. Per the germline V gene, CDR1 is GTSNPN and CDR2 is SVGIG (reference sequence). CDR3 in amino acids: CAWNTDAGELFF. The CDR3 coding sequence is TGTGCCTGGAACACTGACGCCGGGGAGCTGTTTTTT.

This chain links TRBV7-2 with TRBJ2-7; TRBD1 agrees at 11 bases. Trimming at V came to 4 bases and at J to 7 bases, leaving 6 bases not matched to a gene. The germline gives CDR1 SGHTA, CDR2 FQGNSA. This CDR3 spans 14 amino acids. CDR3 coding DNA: TGTGCCAGCAGCTGGAGGACAGGGGGCGGGGAGCAGTACTTC. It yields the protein CASSWRTGGGEQYF.

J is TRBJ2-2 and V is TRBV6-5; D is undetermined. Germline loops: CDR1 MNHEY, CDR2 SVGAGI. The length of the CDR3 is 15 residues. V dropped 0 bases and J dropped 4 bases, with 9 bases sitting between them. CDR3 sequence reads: CASSYSSSVTGELFF. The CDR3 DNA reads TGTGCCAGCAGTTACTCCTCTAGTGTCACCGGGGAGCTGTTTTTT.

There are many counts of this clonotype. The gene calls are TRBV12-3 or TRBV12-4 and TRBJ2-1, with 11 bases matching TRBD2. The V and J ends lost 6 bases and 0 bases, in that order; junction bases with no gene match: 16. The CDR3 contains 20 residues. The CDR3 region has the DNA TGTGCCAGCAGCCCTACCGCCGGGACTAGCGGCCATAGCTCCTACAATGAGCAGTTCTTC. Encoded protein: CASSPTAGTSGHSSYNEQFF.

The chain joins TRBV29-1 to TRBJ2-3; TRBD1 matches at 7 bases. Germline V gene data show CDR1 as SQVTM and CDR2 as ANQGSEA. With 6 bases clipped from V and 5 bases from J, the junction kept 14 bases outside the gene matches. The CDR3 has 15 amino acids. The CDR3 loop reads CSVDPAQGPGDTQYF. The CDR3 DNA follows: TGCAGCGTCGATCCTGCACAGGGGCCCGGAGATACGCAGTATTTT.

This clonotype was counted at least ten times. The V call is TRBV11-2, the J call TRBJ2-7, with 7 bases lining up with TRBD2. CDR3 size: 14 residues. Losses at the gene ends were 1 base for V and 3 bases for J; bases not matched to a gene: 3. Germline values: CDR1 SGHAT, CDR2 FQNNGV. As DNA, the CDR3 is TGTGCCAGCAGCTTAGCGGCTAGCGGCTACGAGCAGTACTTC. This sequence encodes CASSLAASGYEQYF.

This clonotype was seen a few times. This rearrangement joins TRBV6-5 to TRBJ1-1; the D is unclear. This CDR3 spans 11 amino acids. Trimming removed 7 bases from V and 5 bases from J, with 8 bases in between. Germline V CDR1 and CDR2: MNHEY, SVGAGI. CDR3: CASKGFTEAFF. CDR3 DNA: TGTGCCAGCAAGGGTTTTACTGAAGCTTTCTTT.

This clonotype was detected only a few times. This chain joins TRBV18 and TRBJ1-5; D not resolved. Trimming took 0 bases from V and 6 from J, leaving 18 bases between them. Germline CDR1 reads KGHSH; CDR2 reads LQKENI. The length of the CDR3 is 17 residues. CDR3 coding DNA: TGTGCCAGCTCACCACCGGGTAGAGGAGGTAGCGTTCAGCCCCAGCATTTT. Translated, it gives CASSPPGRGGSVQPQHF.

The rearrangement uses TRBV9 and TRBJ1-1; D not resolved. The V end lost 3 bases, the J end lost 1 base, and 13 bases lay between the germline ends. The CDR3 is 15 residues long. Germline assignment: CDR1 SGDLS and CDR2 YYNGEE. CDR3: CASSATGSRNTEAFF. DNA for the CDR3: TGTGCCAGCAGCGCTACGGGGTCGAGGAACACTGAAGCTTTCTTT.

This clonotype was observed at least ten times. The CDR3 region is CSASRLAGVGDTQYF. CDR3 coding DNA: TGCAGTGCTTCGCGACTAGCGGGAGTAGGGGATACGCAGTATTTT. The genes are TRBV20-1 and TRBJ2-3, with TRBD2 matching over 12 bases. Germline CDR1 and CDR2: DFQATT and SNEGSKA (reference sequence). This CDR3 is 15 amino acids long. The trim removed 5 bases at V and 6 bases at J, leaving 9 bases unmatched.

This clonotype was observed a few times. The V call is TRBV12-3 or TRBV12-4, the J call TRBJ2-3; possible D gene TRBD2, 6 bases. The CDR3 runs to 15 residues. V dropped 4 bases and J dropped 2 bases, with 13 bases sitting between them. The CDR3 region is CASSSPGSFTDTQYF. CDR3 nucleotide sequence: TGTGCCAGCAGTTCCCCCGGGAGCTTCACAGATACGCAGTATTTT.

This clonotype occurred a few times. CDR3 region: CSARAPFSTDTQYF. CDR3 in DNA: TGCAGTGCTAGAGCTCCCTTCTCCACAGATACGCAGTATTTT. The chain joins TRBV20-1 to TRBJ2-3, with D unresolved. With 1 base removed from V and 2 bases from J, the gap between germline ends came to 10 bases. The CDR3 consists of 14 residues. Germline values: CDR1 DFQATT, CDR2 SNEGSKA (reference sequence).

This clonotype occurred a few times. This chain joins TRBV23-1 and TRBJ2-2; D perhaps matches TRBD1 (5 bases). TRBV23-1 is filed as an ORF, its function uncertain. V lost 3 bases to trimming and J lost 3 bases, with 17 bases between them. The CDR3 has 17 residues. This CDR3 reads CASSHRNHDRYTGELFF. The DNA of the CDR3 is TGCGCCAGCAGTCATCGCAACCACGACAGATACACCGGGGAGCTGTTTTTT.

The CDR3 here is CASREGIYEQYF. CDR3 DNA sequence: TGTGCCAGCAGGGAGGGGATCTACGAGCAGTACTTC. The chain has TRBV7-2 and TRBJ2-7; maybe TRBD2 (6 bases). This CDR3 is built from 12 residues. Looked up from germline, CDR1 is SGHTA and CDR2 is FQGNSA. Trimming took 6 bases from V and 3 from J, leaving 9 bases between them.

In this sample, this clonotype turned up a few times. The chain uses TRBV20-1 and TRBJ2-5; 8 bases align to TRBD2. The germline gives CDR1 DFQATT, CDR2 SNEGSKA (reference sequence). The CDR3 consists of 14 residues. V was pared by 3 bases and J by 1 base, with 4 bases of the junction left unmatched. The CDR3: CSASLAGRQETQYF. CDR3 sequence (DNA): TGCAGTGCTAGTTTAGCGGGGCGCCAAGAGACCCAGTACTTC.

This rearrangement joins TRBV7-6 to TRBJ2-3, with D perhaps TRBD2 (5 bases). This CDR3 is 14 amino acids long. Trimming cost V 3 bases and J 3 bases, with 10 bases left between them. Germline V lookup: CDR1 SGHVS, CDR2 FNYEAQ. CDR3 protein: CASSFLARTDTQYF. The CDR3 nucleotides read TGTGCCAGCAGCTTTCTAGCAAGGACAGATACGCAGTATTTT. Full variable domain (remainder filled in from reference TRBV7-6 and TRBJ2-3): GAGVSQSPRYKVTKRGQDVALRCDPISGHVSLYWYRQALGQGPEFLTYFNYEAQQDKSGLPNDRFSAERPEGSISTLTIQRTEQRDSAMYRCASSFLARTDTQYFGPGTRLTVL.